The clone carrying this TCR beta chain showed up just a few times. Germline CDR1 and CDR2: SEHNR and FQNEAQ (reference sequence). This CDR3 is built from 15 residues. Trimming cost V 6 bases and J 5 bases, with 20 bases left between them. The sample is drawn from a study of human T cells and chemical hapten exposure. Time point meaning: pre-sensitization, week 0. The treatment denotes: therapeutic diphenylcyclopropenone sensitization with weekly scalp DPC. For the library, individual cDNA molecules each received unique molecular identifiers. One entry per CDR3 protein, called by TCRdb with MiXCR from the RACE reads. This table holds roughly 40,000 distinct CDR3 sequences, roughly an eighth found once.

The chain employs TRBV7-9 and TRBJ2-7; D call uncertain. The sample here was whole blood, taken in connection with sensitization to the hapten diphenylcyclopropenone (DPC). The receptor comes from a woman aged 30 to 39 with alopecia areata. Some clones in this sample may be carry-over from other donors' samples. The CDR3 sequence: CASRPPGLTYDEQYF. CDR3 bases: TGTGCCAGCAGACCACCAGGCCTGACTTATGACGAGCAGTACTTC. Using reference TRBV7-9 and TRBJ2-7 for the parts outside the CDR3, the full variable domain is DTGVSQNPRHKITKRGQNVTFRCDPISEHNRLYWYRQTLGQGPEFLTYFQNEAQLEKSRLLSDRFSAERPKGSFSTLEIQRTEQGDSAMYLCASRPPGLTYDEQYFGPGTRLTVT.